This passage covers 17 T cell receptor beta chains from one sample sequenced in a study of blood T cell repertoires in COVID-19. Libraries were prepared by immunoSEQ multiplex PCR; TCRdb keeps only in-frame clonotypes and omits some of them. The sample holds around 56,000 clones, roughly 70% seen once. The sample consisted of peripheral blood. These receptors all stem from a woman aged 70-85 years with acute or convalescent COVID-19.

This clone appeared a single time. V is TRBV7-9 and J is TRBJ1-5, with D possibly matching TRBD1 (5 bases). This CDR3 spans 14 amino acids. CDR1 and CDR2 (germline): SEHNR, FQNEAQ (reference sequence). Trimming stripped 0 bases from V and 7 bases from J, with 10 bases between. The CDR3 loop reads CASSLATGGQPQHF. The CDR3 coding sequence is TGTGCCAGCAGCTTAGCCACAGGAGGGCAGCCCCAGCATTTT.

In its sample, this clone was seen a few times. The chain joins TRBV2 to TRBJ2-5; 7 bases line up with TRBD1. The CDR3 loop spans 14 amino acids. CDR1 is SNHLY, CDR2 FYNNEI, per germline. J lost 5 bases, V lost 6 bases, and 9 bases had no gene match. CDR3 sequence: CASRTTGNHETQYF. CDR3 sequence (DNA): TGTGCCAGCAGGACGACAGGGAATCATGAGACCCAGTACTTC.

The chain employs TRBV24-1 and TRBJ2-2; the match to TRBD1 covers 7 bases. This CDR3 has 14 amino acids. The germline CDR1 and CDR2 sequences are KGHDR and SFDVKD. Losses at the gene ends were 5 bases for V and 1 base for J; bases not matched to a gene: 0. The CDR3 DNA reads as TGTGCCACCAGTGGACAGGGGAACACCGGGGAGCTGTTTTTT. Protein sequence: CATSGQGNTGELFF.

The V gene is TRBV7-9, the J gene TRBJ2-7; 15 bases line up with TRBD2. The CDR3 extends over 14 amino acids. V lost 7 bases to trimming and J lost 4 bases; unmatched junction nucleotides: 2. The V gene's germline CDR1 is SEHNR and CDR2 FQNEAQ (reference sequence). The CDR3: CASTGLAGGYEQYF. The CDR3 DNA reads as TGTGCCAGCACCGGACTAGCGGGGGGGTACGAGCAGTACTTC.

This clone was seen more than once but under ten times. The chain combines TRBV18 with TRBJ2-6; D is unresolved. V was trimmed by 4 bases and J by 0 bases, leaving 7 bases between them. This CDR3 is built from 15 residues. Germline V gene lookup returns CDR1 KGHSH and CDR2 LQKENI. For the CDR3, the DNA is TGTGCCAGCTCACAGGAGCACTCTGGGGCCAACGTCCTGACTTTC. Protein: CASSQEHSGANVLTF.

The CDR3, as DNA: TGTGCCAGCAGTTATGGTTCTGCGGGCGGTTACGAGCAGTACTTC. This sequence encodes CASSYGSAGGYEQYF. The chain has TRBV6-5 and TRBJ2-7; D is perhaps TRBD2 (5 bases). With 3 bases removed from V and 4 bases from J, the gap between germline ends came to 16 bases. Germline V gives CDR1 MNHEY, CDR2 SVGAGI. The CDR3 has 15 residues.

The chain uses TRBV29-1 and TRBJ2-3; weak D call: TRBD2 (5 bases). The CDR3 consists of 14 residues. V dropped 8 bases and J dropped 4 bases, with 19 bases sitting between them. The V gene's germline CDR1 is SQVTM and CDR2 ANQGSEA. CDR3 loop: CSLYTLNGADTQYF. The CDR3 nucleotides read TGCAGCCTTTATACACTCAACGGGGCAGATACGCAGTATTTT.

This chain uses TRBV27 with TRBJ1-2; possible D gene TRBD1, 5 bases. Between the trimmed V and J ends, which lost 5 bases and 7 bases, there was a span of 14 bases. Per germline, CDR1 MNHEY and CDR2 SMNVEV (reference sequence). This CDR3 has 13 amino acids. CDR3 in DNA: TGTGCCAGCAGTGACCGGGGGAGGGGTGGCTACACCTTC. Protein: CASSDRGRGGYTF.

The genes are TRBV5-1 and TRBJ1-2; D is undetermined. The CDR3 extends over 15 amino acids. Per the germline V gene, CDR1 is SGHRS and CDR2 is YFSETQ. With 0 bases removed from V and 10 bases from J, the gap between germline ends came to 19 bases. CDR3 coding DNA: TGCGCCAGCAGCTTGGTGCCGGGATCGTTGAGTGCCTACACCTTC. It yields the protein CASSLVPGSLSAYTF.

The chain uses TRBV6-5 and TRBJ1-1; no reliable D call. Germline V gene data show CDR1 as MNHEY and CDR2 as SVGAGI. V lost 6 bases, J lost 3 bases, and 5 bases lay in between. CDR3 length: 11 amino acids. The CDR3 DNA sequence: TGTGCCAGCAGCCCCTACACTGAAGCTTTCTTT. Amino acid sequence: CASSPYTEAFF.

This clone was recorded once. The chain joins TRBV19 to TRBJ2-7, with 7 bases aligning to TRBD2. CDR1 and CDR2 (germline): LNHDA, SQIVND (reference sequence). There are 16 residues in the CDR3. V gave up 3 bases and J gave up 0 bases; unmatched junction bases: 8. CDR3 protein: CASSITWGGVSYEQYF. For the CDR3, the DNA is TGTGCCAGTAGTATTACATGGGGGGGAGTCTCCTACGAGCAGTACTTC.

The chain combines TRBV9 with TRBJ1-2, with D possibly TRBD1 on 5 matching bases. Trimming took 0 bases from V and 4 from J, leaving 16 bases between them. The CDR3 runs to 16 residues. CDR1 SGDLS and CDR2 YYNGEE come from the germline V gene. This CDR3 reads CASSVEGREGGYGYTF. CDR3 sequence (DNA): TGTGCCAGCAGCGTAGAGGGCAGGGAGGGTGGCTATGGCTACACCTTC.

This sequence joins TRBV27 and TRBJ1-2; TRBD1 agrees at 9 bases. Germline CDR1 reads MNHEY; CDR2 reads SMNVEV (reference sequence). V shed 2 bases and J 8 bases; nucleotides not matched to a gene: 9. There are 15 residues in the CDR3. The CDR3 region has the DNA TGTGCCAGCAGTTTACAAGGACAGGGGAAGTGGGGCTACACCTTC. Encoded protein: CASSLQGQGKWGYTF.

CDR3 DNA: TGTGCCAGCAGCTCAGACAGGGGAAGAACCGGGGAGCTGTTTTTT. Translating gives CASSSDRGRTGELFF. This chain joins TRBV11-2 and TRBJ2-2; 8 positions match TRBD1. V shed 4 bases, J shed 5 bases, and the junction held 6 bases outside the gene matches. Germline-derived CDR1 and CDR2 are SGHAT and FQNNGV. The CDR3 runs 15 residues.

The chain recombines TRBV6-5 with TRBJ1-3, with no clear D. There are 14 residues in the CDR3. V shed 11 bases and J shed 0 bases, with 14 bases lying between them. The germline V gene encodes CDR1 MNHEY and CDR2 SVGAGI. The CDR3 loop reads CAVRESYSGNTIYF. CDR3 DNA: TGTGCCGTCCGGGAGTCTTACTCTGGAAACACCATATATTTT.

The CDR3 loop is CASSEAGTSTDTQYF. For the CDR3, the DNA is TGTGCCAGCAGTGAGGCGGGGACTAGCACAGATACGCAGTATTTT. The rearrangement uses TRBV2 and TRBJ2-3, with D tentatively TRBD2 (6 bases). CDR1 and CDR2 (germline): SNHLY, FYNNEI. Trimming removed 3 bases at V and 0 bases at J, with 10 bases between. This CDR3 has 15 amino acids.

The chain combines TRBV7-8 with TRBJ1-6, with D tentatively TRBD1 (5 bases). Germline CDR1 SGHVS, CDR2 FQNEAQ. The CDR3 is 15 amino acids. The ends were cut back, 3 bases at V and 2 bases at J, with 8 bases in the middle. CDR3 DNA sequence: TGTGCCAGCAGCTTCGGACAAACCTATAATTCACCCCTCCACTTT. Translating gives CASSFGQTYNSPLHF.